A selection of T cell receptor beta chains follows, all from one sample in a study of human T cells and chemical hapten exposure. TCRdb independently ran MiXCR on the RACE reads; one entry per CDR3 protein. The sample includes roughly 190,000 distinct CDR3 sequences, 20% to 25% of them seen just once. The sequenced sample was whole blood, obtained in connection with sensitization to the hapten diphenylcyclopropenone (DPC). The receptor set was obtained from a woman aged 45-65 years with alopecia areata. Some clones in this sample may be carry-over from other donors' samples. Each CDR3 is given with its conserved first and last residue. A D gene is named only where the DNA matches it firmly. The size of a clone is reported for some rows only, either as once, few or many, or as a class for expanded clones.

NA	TRBV3-1	NA	TRBJ2-7	CASSQVTSYTYEQYF	TGTGCCAGCAGCCAAGTAACTAGCTACACCTACGAGCAGTACTTC
NA	TRBV6-1	NA	TRBJ1-2	CASIATGRANYGYTF	TGTGCCAGCATAGCCACAGGGAGAGCTAACTATGGCTACACCTTC
TRBD2	TRBV10-3	NA	TRBJ2-1	CAISEPGLVGEQFF	TGTGCCATCAGTGAGCCGGGACTAGTCGGTGAGCAGTTCTTC
TRBD2	TRBV27	few	TRBJ2-1	CASSLPPGRAVEQFF	TGTGCCAGCAGTTTACCCCCCGGGAGGGCCGTTGAGCAGTTCTTC
NA	TRBV7-2	NA	TRBJ1-1	CASSPDRDLYTEAFF	TGTGCCAGCAGCCCGGATCGGGATCTGTACACTGAAGCTTTCTTT
TRBD1	TRBV4-2	NA	TRBJ2-7	CASSPRTGGGYEQYF	TGTGCCAGCAGCCCCCGGACAGGGGGGGGCTACGAGCAGTACTTC
NA	TRBV25-1	few	TRBJ2-7	CASMKEGGGGHEQYF	TGTGCCAGCATGAAGGAGGGGGGAGGGGGCCACGAGCAGTACTTC
TRBD1	TRBV24-1	NA	TRBJ1-4	CATSERQGGTEKLFF	TGTGCCACCAGTGAACGACAGGGAGGGACTGAAAAACTGTTTTTT
NA	TRBV7-9	few	TRBJ1-2	CASSLGAVNYGYTF	TGTGCCAGCAGCTTAGGGGCAGTCAACTATGGCTACACCTTC
TRBD1	TRBV27	NA	TRBJ2-7	CASSGSGGEQYF	TGTGCCAGCAGCGGGTCAGGGGGAGAGCAGTACTTC
TRBD2	TRBV7-3	few	TRBJ2-3	CASSPLAGGATDTQYF	TGTGCCAGCAGTCCTCTAGCGGGAGGGGCGACAGATACGCAGTATTTT
NA	TRBV5-1	NA	TRBJ2-2	CASSRLETTGELFF	TGCGCCAGCAGTAGACTGGAAACTACCGGGGAGCTGTTTTTT
TRBD2	TRBV4-2	few	TRBJ2-3	CASSRGTSGRGSTDTQYF	TGTGCCAGCAGCCGGGGGACTAGCGGGAGGGGTAGCACAGATACGCAGTATTTT
TRBD2	TRBV7-8	NA	TRBJ2-5	CASAKREGSPKETQYF	TGTGCCAGCGCTAAGAGGGAGGGCTCCCCTAAAGAGACCCAGTACTTC
NA	TRBV4-2	few	TRBJ1-2	CASSQDHLTYGYTF	TGTGCCAGCAGCCAAGATCATCTTACCTATGGCTACACCTTC
TRBD2	TRBV20-1	NA	TRBJ2-1	CSAAGTSGYNEQFF	TGCAGTGCTGCCGGGACTAGCGGTTACAATGAGCAGTTCTTC
TRBD2	TRBV7-2	NA	TRBJ2-7	CASSPSGSGRYEQYF	TGTGCCAGCAGCCCTAGCGGAAGCGGGAGATACGAGCAGTACTTC
NA	TRBV2	many	TRBJ1-5	CASSATENQPQHF	TGTGCCAGCAGCGCGACAGAAAATCAGCCCCAGCATTTT
TRBD1	TRBV10-3	few	TRBJ2-3	CANAPGTGGNTQYF	TGTGCCAACGCACCTGGGACAGGGGGGAATACGCAGTATTTT
NA	TRBV28	NA	TRBJ2-7	CASSSPGRNSYEQYF	TGTGCCAGCAGTTCCCCCGGGCGGAACTCCTACGAGCAGTACTTC
NA	TRBV5-1	NA	TRBJ2-1	CASSLGAALYNEQFF	TGCGCCAGCAGCTTGGGGGCGGCCCTATACAATGAGCAGTTCTTC
TRBD1	TRBV25-1	few	TRBJ1-1	CASAGQGNTEAFF	TGTGCCAGCGCGGGACAGGGGAACACTGAAGCTTTCTTT
TRBD1	TRBV6-1	NA	TRBJ1-2	CAGNDRVIAGYTF	TGTGCCGGCAATGACAGGGTTATCGCGGGCTACACCTTC
TRBD2	TRBV3-1	NA	TRBJ2-7	CASSQGLAGAYEQYF	TGTGCCAGCAGCCAAGGACTAGCGGGAGCCTACGAGCAGTACTTC
NA	TRBV10-3	few	TRBJ1-1	CAITSGSGTEAFF	TGTGCCATTACCTCGGGTTCAGGGACTGAAGCTTTCTTT
TRBD2	TRBV7-9	NA	TRBJ2-1	CASTPFWTSSYNEQFF	TGTGCCAGCACCCCCTTCTGGACTAGCAGTTACAATGAGCAGTTCTTC